The source of this T cell receptor (beta chain) is a study of T cell repertoires in cytomegalovirus infection. Study-level information: Through public TCR beta signatures, both CMV infection and matching HLA type were indicated.

One entry per CDR3 protein, called by TCRdb with MiXCR from the reads. This sample has 150,000 to 200,000 distinct CDR3 sequences, with approximately 30% found just once. A word on this clonotype: What it recognizes is unknown.

General observations from the study: HLA-C-restricted CMV-specific TCR beta clonotypes prevailed in the ex vivo response.

The sequence was obtained from a human donor in good health (CMV status not recorded). Some clones in this sample may be carry-over from other donors' samples. Sequenced material: PBMCs.

CDR3 bases: TGTGCCAGCGGCGCCGGGCGTCTGGCAGGTCGGTTTATGGACACCATATATTTT. Its protein product is CASGAGRLAGRFMDTIYF. The rearrangement joins TRBV12-3 or TRBV12-4 to TRBJ1-3; no reliable D call. The V gene lost 8 bases and the J gene lost 8 bases, with 31 bases spanning the gap. This CDR3 has 18 residues.